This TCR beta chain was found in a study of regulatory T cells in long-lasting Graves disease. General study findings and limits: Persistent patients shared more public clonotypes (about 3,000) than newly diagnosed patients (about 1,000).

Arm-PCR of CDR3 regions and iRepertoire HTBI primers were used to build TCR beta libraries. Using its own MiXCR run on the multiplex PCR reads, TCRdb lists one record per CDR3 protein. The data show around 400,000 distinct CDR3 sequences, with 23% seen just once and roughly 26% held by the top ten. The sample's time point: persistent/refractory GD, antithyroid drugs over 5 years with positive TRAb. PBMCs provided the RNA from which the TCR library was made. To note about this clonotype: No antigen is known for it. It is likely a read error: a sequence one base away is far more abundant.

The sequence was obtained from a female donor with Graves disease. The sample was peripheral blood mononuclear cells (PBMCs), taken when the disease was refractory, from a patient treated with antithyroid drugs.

The CDR3 here is CASSYRGEQYF. CDR3 nucleotide sequence: TGTGCCAGCAGTTACAGGGGCGAGCAGTACTTC. The chain couples TRBV6-5 to TRBJ2-7, with a weak D call TRBD1 (5 bases). Germline loops: CDR1 MNHEY, CDR2 SVGAGI. The CDR3 covers 11 residues. V was cut by 2 bases and J by 6 bases, with 5 bases left in between.